These 28 T cell receptor beta chains came from one sample sequenced in a study of T-cell reconstitution after alpha-beta-depleted transplantation in children. Unique molecular identifiers were incorporated into the prepared TCRbeta library. TCRdb fed the PCR reads into MiXCR, producing one record per CDR3 protein. The sample has around 250,000 distinct CDR3 sequences; 9.9% are singletons. The sample consisted of PBMCs from the stem cell graft donor, taken from the stem cell graft. The origin of the receptors is a human donor who donated a stem cell graft to a child with SCID.

This chain uses TRBV5-1 with TRBJ2-3; no firm D call. Trimming took off 4 bases at V and 6 bases at J, with 15 bases between the two ends. CDR1 SGHRS and CDR2 YFSETQ come from the germline V gene. There are 14 residues in the CDR3. The CDR3 protein is CASSPPGQADTQYF. The CDR3 coding sequence is TGCGCCAGCAGCCCGCCGGGCCAAGCGGATACGCAGTATTTT.

The chain links TRBV20-1 to TRBJ2-5; 8 positions agree with TRBD1. The CDR3 has 15 residues. The germline V gene encodes CDR1 DFQATT and CDR2 SNEGSKA (reference sequence). V trimming: 2 bases; J trimming: 5 bases; junction bases outside the gene matches: 10. CDR3 nucleotides: TGCAGTGCTAGACTCGACAGGGGAGTGGTGGAGACCCAGTACTTC. Its protein product is CSARLDRGVVETQYF.

This clonotype was recorded a few times. V is TRBV6-2 or TRBV6-3 and J is TRBJ1-1; 8 bases align to TRBD1. This CDR3 spans 16 amino acids. The germline gives CDR1 MNHEY, CDR2 SVGEGT. Trimming removed 0 bases from V and 1 base from J; junction bases left unmatched: 4. This chain's CDR3 is CASSYSITGGNTEAFF. The CDR3, as DNA: TGTGCCAGCAGTTACTCGATTACAGGGGGGAACACTGAAGCTTTCTTT.

On this clonotype itself: A read error may explain this, as a much larger clone is one base away. V is TRBV4-1 and J is TRBJ2-7, with a weak D call TRBD2 (6 bases). V was trimmed by 0 bases and J by 3 bases, leaving 21 bases between them. Looked up from germline, CDR1 is MGHRA and CDR2 is YSYEKL. The CDR3 contains 18 residues. CDR3 in amino acids: CASSQDYPPLAWFYEQYF. The CDR3 bases are TGCGCCAGCAGCCAAGATTATCCTCCTCTAGCGTGGTTCTACGAGCAGTACTTC.

This clonotype appeared a few times. The chain joins TRBV2 to TRBJ2-7, with TRBD2 identical over 11 bases. CDR3 length: 15 residues. Germline V gives CDR1 SNHLY, CDR2 FYNNEI. The V segment lost 7 bases and the J segment 4 bases; nucleotides outside the gene matches: 9. The CDR3 here is CASIPSGGPYYEQYF. The DNA for the CDR3 is TGTGCCAGCATTCCTAGCGGGGGGCCCTATTACGAGCAGTACTTC.

This clonotype was counted between two and nine times. The chain joins TRBV25-1 to TRBJ1-2, with D perhaps TRBD1 (6 bases). Germline CDR1 is MGHDK and CDR2 is SYGVNS. V was cut by 5 bases and J by 4 bases, with 11 bases left in between. This CDR3 contains 13 residues. This CDR3 reads CASSFNRAYGYTF. CDR3 sequence (DNA): TGTGCCAGCAGTTTTAACAGGGCCTATGGCTACACCTTC.

The chain recombines TRBV5-1 with TRBJ1-1, with no clear D. The CDR3 spans 12 residues. The V end was cut by 0 bases, the J end by 10 bases, with 10 bases between. Germline-derived CDR1 and CDR2 are SGHRS and YFSETQ. The CDR3 DNA sequence: TGCGCCAGCAGCTTGGGGGAGGGTTCAGCTTTCTTT. This translates into CASSLGEGSAFF.

This chain joins TRBV12-3 or TRBV12-4 and TRBJ1-1; unclear D gene. This CDR3 has 14 amino acids. Trimming cost V 7 bases and J 1 base, with 13 bases left between them. Written as DNA, the CDR3 is TGTGCCAGCAATCCAACGGGCCGGAACACTGAAGCTTTCTTT. Its translation: CASNPTGRNTEAFF.

This clonotype showed up many times. The chain joins TRBV10-3 to TRBJ2-5; D gene ambiguous. The CDR3 sequence is 13 residues long. Germline V gives CDR1 ENHRY, CDR2 SYGVKD. The germline V and J ends were trimmed by 4 bases and 2 bases, with 8 bases remaining between them. The CDR3 bases are TGTGCCATCAGTGCCGGGCCACAAGAGACCCAGTACTTC. Protein: CAISAGPQETQYF.

The chain carries TRBV12-3 or TRBV12-4 and TRBJ1-1; D is possibly TRBD1 (5 bases). The CDR3 has 15 residues. V was trimmed by 2 bases and J by 4 bases, leaving 14 bases between them. CDR3 in amino acids: CASSLHVGLATEAFF. In DNA, the CDR3 is TGTGCCAGCAGTTTACACGTGGGGCTGGCCACTGAAGCTTTCTTT.

This clonotype was observed many times. This chain uses TRBV29-1 with TRBJ2-7, with 7 bases identical to TRBD1. This CDR3 is 14 amino acids long. Looked up from germline, CDR1 is SQVTM and CDR2 is ANQGSEA. V was pared by 6 bases and J by 2 bases, with 10 bases of the junction left unmatched. The CDR3 is CSVTKGAGAYEQYF. The CDR3 region has the DNA TGCAGCGTCACAAAGGGGGCAGGGGCCTACGAGCAGTACTTC.

The chain carries TRBV11-2 and TRBJ2-5; 9 positions agree with TRBD2. V dropped 5 bases and J dropped 4; count of bases not matched to a gene: 17. Germline loops: CDR1 SGHAT, CDR2 FQNNGV. The CDR3 totals 18 residues. The CDR3: CASSLRLASGVIGETQYF. As DNA, the CDR3 is TGTGCCAGCAGCCTTAGGTTGGCTAGCGGGGTAATCGGAGAGACCCAGTACTTC.

This clonotype was observed many times. V gene TRBV10-3 combines with J gene TRBJ2-3; the D gene is possibly TRBD2 (5 bases). With 8 bases removed from V and 0 bases from J, the gap between germline ends came to 9 bases. CDR3 length equals 13 residues. In germline, CDR1 is ENHRY, CDR2 SYGVKD. In nucleotides, the CDR3 is TGTGCCATCGCGAGGGCTAGCACAGATACGCAGTATTTT. Protein sequence: CAIARASTDTQYF.

This clonotype was detected ten times or more. The chain is built from TRBV7-8 and TRBJ2-2; D not certain. The CDR3 length is 15 residues. V was pared by 4 bases and J by 0 bases, with 9 bases between. Germline CDR1 and CDR2: SGHVS and FQNEAQ. The CDR3 loop is CASSSRGANTGELFF. The DNA for the CDR3 is TGTGCCAGCAGCTCACGCGGTGCGAACACCGGGGAGCTGTTTTTT.

This clonotype has more than one count but fewer than ten. CDR3 nucleotides: TGTGCCAGCAGTTTGACCGCCGGGGGTAGAGGTCAGCCCCAGCATTTT. Protein product: CASSLTAGGRGQPQHF. V and J are TRBV12-3 or TRBV12-4 and TRBJ1-5; possible D gene TRBD1, 5 bases. The CDR3 totals 16 residues. Trimming pared 3 bases from V and 6 bases from J, leaving 18 bases between.

The CDR3 spells CASSQDWTRVAGDTQYF. CDR3 bases: TGTGCCAGCAGCCAAGATTGGACGCGGGTAGCTGGAGATACGCAGTATTTT. The rearrangement links TRBV14 to TRBJ2-3; possibly TRBD2 for D (5 bases). The CDR3 runs 17 residues. Germline lookup yields CDR1 SGHDN and CDR2 FVKESK. V dropped 0 bases and J dropped 5 bases, with 18 bases sitting between them. Together with reference TRBV14 and TRBJ2-3, the CDR3 gives the full variable domain: EAGVTQFPSHSVIEKGQTVTLRCDPISGHDNLYWYRRVMGKEIKFLLHFVKESKQDESGMPNNRFLAERTGGTYSTLKVQPAELEDSGVYFCASSQDWTRVAGDTQYFGPGTRLTVL.

This clonotype has more than one count but fewer than ten. The V gene is TRBV9, the J gene TRBJ2-2; TRBD2 matches 13 bases. J gave up 2 bases and V 4 bases, and 5 bases lay outside the gene matches. The CDR3 is 17 residues long. Germline V gene data show CDR1 as SGDLS and CDR2 as YYNGEE. DNA for the CDR3: TGTGCCAGCAGCACTAGCGGGGGGGCGGCTAACACCGGGGAGCTGTTTTTT. This codes for CASSTSGGAANTGELFF.

This clonotype was counted only a few times. The V gene is TRBV28, the J gene TRBJ2-3; the D is unclear. Trimming cost V 5 bases and J 1 base, with 10 bases left between them. The CDR3 has 14 residues. Germline CDR1 is MDHEN and CDR2 is SYDVKM. CDR3 amino acids: CASSLPLGTDTQYF. The CDR3 region has the DNA TGTGCCAGCAGTCTTCCCTTGGGCACAGATACGCAGTATTTT.

On this clonotype: The junction departs from germline at one end; a sequencing error may be responsible. The chain employs TRBV28 and TRBJ2-7, with D possibly being TRBD1 or TRBD2 (5 bases each). Germline CDR1 reads MDHEN; CDR2 reads SYDVKM. The CDR3 is 12 residues long. CDR3 bases: TGTACCAGCACTCAAGGGACGTACGAGCAGTACTTC. It yields the protein CTSTQGTYEQYF.

V and J are TRBV25-1 and TRBJ2-7; TRBD1 might be the D (6 bases). This CDR3 has 11 amino acids. V lost 7 bases, J lost 4 bases, and 8 bases lay in between. Germline values: CDR1 MGHDK, CDR2 SYGVNS. This chain's CDR3 is CASKTGYEQYF. CDR3 sequence (DNA): TGTGCCAGCAAGACAGGTTACGAGCAGTACTTC.

The chain is built from TRBV29-1 and TRBJ2-5; possibly TRBD1 or TRBD2 for D (5 bases each). V was pared by 8 bases and J by 5 bases, with 18 bases between. Germline CDR1 SQVTM, CDR2 ANQGSEA. The CDR3 runs to 13 residues. CDR3 in amino acids: CSTNRGAGETQYF. The CDR3 coding sequence is TGCAGCACCAACAGAGGGGCCGGGGAGACCCAGTACTTC.

V usage is TRBV18 and J usage is TRBJ2-7; the D gene is possibly TRBD1 (6 bases). The CDR3 spans 14 residues. Between the trimmed V and J ends, which lost 3 bases and 3 bases, there was a span of 12 bases. CDR1 is KGHSH, CDR2 LQKENI, per germline. The DNA for the CDR3 is TGTGCCAGCTCACCCTACAGGGAAATCTACGAGCAGTACTTC. This encodes CASSPYREIYEQYF.

This clonotype has more than one count but fewer than ten. This chain links TRBV5-6 with TRBJ2-3; D possibly corresponds to TRBD2 (6 bases). The CDR3 has 16 residues. Germline-derived CDR1 and CDR2 are SGHDT and YYEEEE. Deletions cut 4 bases from V and 1 base from J, with 16 bases between. The CDR3 region is CASSPTEGGRTDTQYF. In nucleotides, the CDR3 is TGTGCCAGCAGCCCGACGGAGGGAGGCCGCACAGATACGCAGTATTTT.

Only a few counts were recorded for this clonotype. V and J are TRBV2 and TRBJ2-7; TRBD2 is a possible D gene (5 bases). Per germline, CDR1 SNHLY and CDR2 FYNNEI. The CDR3 is 12 amino acids. Deletions cut 6 bases from V and 7 bases from J, with 13 bases between. CDR3 amino acids: CASSARRDEQYF. In nucleotides, the CDR3 is TGTGCCAGCAGCGCCCGACGGGATGAGCAGTACTTC.

This clonotype turned up a few times. This sequence joins TRBV27 and TRBJ2-1, with D possibly matching TRBD2 (6 bases). V was cut by 4 bases and J by 9 bases, with 25 bases left in between. The CDR3 extends over 17 amino acids. Germline CDR1 and CDR2: MNHEY and SMNVEV (reference sequence). The CDR3 protein is CASSYTASAPRVGEQFF. The CDR3 nucleotides are TGTGCCAGCAGTTATACGGCTAGCGCTCCCCGAGTCGGTGAGCAGTTCTTC.

The table lists this clonotype with a few counts. V usage is TRBV27 and J usage is TRBJ1-1; D is unclear. CDR1 is MNHEY, CDR2 SMNVEV, per germline (reference sequence). The CDR3 totals 14 residues. V shed 4 bases and J shed 2 bases, with 11 bases lying between them. This CDR3 is CASSSLGSNTEAFF. Written as DNA, the CDR3 is TGTGCCAGCAGTTCGTTGGGCAGTAACACTGAAGCTTTCTTT.

This clonotype turned up a few times. The rearrangement uses TRBV2 and TRBJ2-5; TRBD2 matches at 7 bases. Germline trimming cut 10 bases from V and 4 bases from J; bases unmatched to any gene: 9. The CDR3 has 13 amino acids. Looked up from germline, CDR1 is SNHLY and CDR2 is FYNNEI. The CDR3 DNA follows: TGTGCCAACGACGGGGGGTCATTAGAGACCCAGTACTTC. Amino acids: CANDGGSLETQYF.

This clonotype has a handful of counts. J is TRBJ2-2 and V is TRBV12-3 or TRBV12-4; D is perhaps TRBD1 (6 bases). The CDR3 contains 14 residues. Trimming removed 2 bases at V and 5 bases at J, with 9 bases between. The CDR3 reads CASSLTTGTGELFF. The CDR3, as DNA: TGTGCCAGCAGTTTAACCACAGGGACCGGGGAGCTGTTTTTT.